This T cell receptor (beta chain) originates from a study of cytomegalovirus exposure and HLA in healthy donors. Study findings and constraints: The study designated about 180 TCR beta chains cytomegalovirus-associated. In vitro experiments confirmed that three CMV-associated chains were specific for CMV antigens.

13 Jbeta primers and 60 Vbeta primers were used for the PCR. How the authors handled the data: A later analysis tallied 75 million to 80 million unique TCR beta chains, some 12 million of them shared. Only in-frame clones appear in the TCRdb table, and some are missing; sequencing was by immunoSEQ multiplex PCR. V and J calls and clone size are those listed in that table; D and trimming were worked out from the DNA. This table has approximately 220,000 clones, 76% appearing once. A note on this clone: The antigen is unknown.

The CDR3 loop spans 15 amino acids. CDR1 SGHRS and CDR2 YFSETQ come from the germline V gene. V dropped 1 base and J dropped 4 bases, with 11 bases sitting between them. Input material: PBMCs. The chain joins TRBV5-1 to TRBJ1-4; maybe TRBD1 (6 bases). The receptor's source is a man younger than 30 in good health and CMV-seronegative. This chain's CDR3 is CASSLRGWVNEKLFF. The CDR3, as DNA: TGCGCCAGCAGCTTGAGGGGGTGGGTTAATGAAAAACTGTTTTTT.